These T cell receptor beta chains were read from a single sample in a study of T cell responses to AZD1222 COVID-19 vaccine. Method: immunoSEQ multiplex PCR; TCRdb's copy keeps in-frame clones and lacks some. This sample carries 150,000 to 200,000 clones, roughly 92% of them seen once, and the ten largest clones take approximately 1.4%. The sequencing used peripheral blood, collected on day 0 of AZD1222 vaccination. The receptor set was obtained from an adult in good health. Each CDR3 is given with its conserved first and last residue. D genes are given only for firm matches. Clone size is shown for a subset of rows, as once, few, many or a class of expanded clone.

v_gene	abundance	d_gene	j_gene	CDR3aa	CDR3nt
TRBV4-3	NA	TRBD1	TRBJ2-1	CASSQDREFIYEQFF	TGCGCCAGCAGCCAGGACAGGGAGTTTATCTATGAGCAGTTCTTC
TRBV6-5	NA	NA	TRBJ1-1	CASSRGLTEAFF	TGTGCCAGCAGTCGGGGGCTCACTGAAGCTTTCTTT
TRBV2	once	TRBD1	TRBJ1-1	CASIIMGQVYTEAFF	TGTGCCAGCATCATAATGGGACAGGTATACACTGAAGCTTTCTTT
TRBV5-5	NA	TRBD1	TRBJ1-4	CASARGDGNEKLFF	TGTGCCAGTGCCAGGGGGGACGGGAATGAAAAACTGTTTTTT
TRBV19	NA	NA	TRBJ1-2	CATDPPEGYGYTF	TGTGCCACCGACCCCCCGGAGGGATATGGCTACACCTTC
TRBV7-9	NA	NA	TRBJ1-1	CASSPGNLNTEAFF	TGTGCCAGCAGCCCAGGTAACCTGAACACTGAAGCTTTCTTT
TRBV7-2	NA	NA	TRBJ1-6	CASSLGGSYSPLHF	TGTGCCAGCAGCTTGGGTGGGAGTTATTCACCCCTCCACTTT
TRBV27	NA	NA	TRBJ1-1	CASSFNSAGVYGTEAFF	TGTGCCAGCAGTTTTAATTCGGCAGGGGTTTATGGCACTGAAGCTTTCTTT
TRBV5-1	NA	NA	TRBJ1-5	CASSKGDTSNQPQHF	TGCGCCAGCAGCAAAGGGGACACTAGCAATCAGCCCCAGCATTTT
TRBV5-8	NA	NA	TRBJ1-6	CASSFVTGSALHF	TGTGCCAGCAGCTTTGTAACAGGGTCGGCCCTCCACTTT
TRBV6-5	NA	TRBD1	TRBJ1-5	CASSLQGEGQPQHF	TGTGCCAGCAGCCTCCAGGGGGAGGGTCAGCCCCAGCATTTT
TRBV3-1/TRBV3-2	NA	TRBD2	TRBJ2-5	CASSLLAGGEQETQYF	TGTGCCAGCAGCCTCCTAGCGGGGGGAGAGCAAGAGACCCAGTACTTC
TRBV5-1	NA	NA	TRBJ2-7	CASKGDNGVSGQYF	TGCGCCAGCAAGGGGGACAACGGCGTCTCCGGGCAGTACTTC
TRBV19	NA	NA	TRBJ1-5	CASSMDNQPQHF	TGTGCCAGTAGTATGGACAATCAGCCCCAGCATTTT
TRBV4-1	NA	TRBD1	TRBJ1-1	CASSQMGQLKTEAFF	TGCGCCAGCAGCCAAATGGGACAGCTGAAGACTGAAGCTTTCTTT
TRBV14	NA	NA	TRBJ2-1	CASSQAGVAYNEQFF	TGTGCCAGCAGCCAAGCCGGGGTAGCCTACAATGAGCAGTTCTTC
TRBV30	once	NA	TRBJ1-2	CAWTAGLGYTF	TGTGCCTGGACTGCAGGGTTAGGCTACACCTTC
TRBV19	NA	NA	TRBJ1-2	CASSPGEPYGYTF	TGTGCCAGTAGTCCAGGGGAACCCTATGGCTACACCTTC
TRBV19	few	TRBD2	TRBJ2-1	CARLGTSGDDNEQFF	TGTGCCAGACTCGGGACTAGCGGGGACGACAATGAGCAGTTCTTC
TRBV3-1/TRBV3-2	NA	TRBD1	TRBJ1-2	CASSQDIGEARSDRDGYTF	TGTGCCAGCAGCCAAGATATTGGTGAGGCCCGGTCCGACAGGGACGGCTACACCTTC
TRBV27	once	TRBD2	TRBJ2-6	CASRASGSYSGANVLTF	TGTGCCAGCAGGGCTAGCGGTAGTTACTCTGGGGCCAACGTCCTGACTTTC
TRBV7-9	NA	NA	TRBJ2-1	CASSPEKQGGNEQFF	TGTGCCAGCAGCCCTGAAAAACAGGGAGGCAATGAGCAGTTCTTC
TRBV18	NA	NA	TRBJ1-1	CASSPSALGRAFF	TGTGCCAGCTCACCATCGGCACTTGGGAGGGCTTTCTTT
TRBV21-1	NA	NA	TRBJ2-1	CASSLNDSPPYNEQFF	TGTGCCAGCAGCTTGAATGACAGCCCACCGTACAATGAGCAGTTCTTC
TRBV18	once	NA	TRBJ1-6	CASSPSPPELSPLHF	TGTGCCAGCTCACCATCCCCCCCGGAGCTTTCACCCCTCCACTTT
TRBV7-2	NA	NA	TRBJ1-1	CASSPYSMNTEAFF	TGTGCCAGCAGCCCCTACAGCATGAACACTGAAGCTTTCTTT
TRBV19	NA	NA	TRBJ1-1	CASSTVNTEAFF	TGTGCCAGTAGTACAGTGAACACTGAAGCTTTCTTT
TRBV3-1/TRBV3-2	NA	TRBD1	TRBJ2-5	CASSRDRVQETQYF	TGTGCCAGCAGCCGGGACAGGGTCCAAGAGACCCAGTACTTC
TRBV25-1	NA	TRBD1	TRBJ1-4	CASSLGQGREKLFF	TGTGCCAGCTCCCTCGGACAGGGGCGGGAAAAACTGTTTTTT